This TCR beta chain stems from a study of Ad26.COV2.S vaccination and SARS-CoV-2 variants. At the level of the study: Once or twice, 56 days apart, Ad26.COV2.S was delivered intramuscularly.

Trimming cost V 0 bases and J 3 bases; bases outside gene matches: 5. CDR1 is LNHDA and CDR2 is SQIVND in the germline V gene (reference sequence). This CDR3 comprises 17 residues. The treatment is: some 20 received Ad26.COV2.S at low or high dose, single or two shots; a few received placebo; per-sample allocation not given. Each sample was drawn 63 days after the first injection (of vaccine or placebo). Repertoires were generated with immunoSEQ multiplex PCR, while TCRdb's copy carries only in-frame clones and drops some. The table shows 450,000 to 550,000 clones, with roughly nine tenths occurring only once.

The source was peripheral blood, collected in a trial of Ad26.COV2.S vaccine versus placebo. V and J are TRBV19 and TRBJ2-2; TRBD1 matches 9 bases. This clonotype was sampled from a person between 18 and 59 years old who received the Ad26.COV2.S COVID-19 vaccine or a placebo. DNA of the CDR3: TGTGCCAGTAGTATAGATCGAAACAGGGGGCACACCGGGGAGCTGTTTTTT. It codes for CASSIDRNRGHTGELFF.